The rows below give T cell receptor beta chains drawn from one sample of a study of blood T cell repertoires in COVID-19. Sequencing was performed with immunoSEQ multiplex PCR; in TCRdb, only in-frame clones are kept and a portion is missing. The sample consists of about 200,000 clones, almost 85% of them appearing once. Sequencing was performed on peripheral blood. All receptors derive from a human donor with acute or convalescent COVID-19. The donor label of this sample is uncertain. Each CDR3 is given with its conserved first and last residue. A D gene is named only where the DNA matches it firmly. Clone size, where shown, is once, few, many, or a class for clones that have expanded.

J gene,D gene,CDR3 length,clone size,V gene,CDR3 protein,CDR3 DNA
TRBJ2-6,TRBD1,19,.,TRBV18,CASSLRDRGEVSGANVLTF,TGTGCCAGCTCACTTCGGGACAGGGGGGAAGTCTCTGGGGCCAACGTCCTGACTTTC
TRBJ2-7,.,14,.,TRBV3-1/TRBV3-2,CASSLGGGIYEQYF,TGTGCCAGCAGCTTAGGGGGGGGGATCTACGAGCAGTACTTC
TRBJ1-2,TRBD1,14,.,TRBV30,CAWSRRQGNYGYTF,TGTGCCTGGAGTCGCCGACAGGGTAACTATGGCTACACCTTC
TRBJ1-5,TRBD1,14,.,TRBV7-2,CASSLGTGVQPQHF,TGTGCCAGCAGCTTAGGGACAGGGGTGCAGCCCCAGCATTTT
TRBJ1-5,.,14,.,TRBV18,CASSLLQGDQPQHF,TGTGCCAGCTCACTATTACAGGGCGACCAGCCCCAGCATTTT
TRBJ2-3,.,17,once,TRBV11-2,CASSLGVAGRSTDTQYF,TGTGCCAGCAGCTTAGGGGTGGCGGGTCGTAGCACAGATACGCAGTATTTT
TRBJ1-4,.,11,.,TRBV7-8,CASHNGGKLFF,TGTGCCAGCCACAACGGGGGTAAACTGTTTTTT
TRBJ1-2,TRBD1,16,.,TRBV27,CASSLNPTGGNYGYTF,TGTGCCAGCAGTCTAAATCCGACAGGGGGTAACTATGGCTACACCTTC
TRBJ2-7,TRBD1,12,.,TRBV7-8,CASKRTGYEQYF,TGTGCCAGCAAGAGGACAGGGTACGAGCAGTACTTC
TRBJ1-1,.,13,.,TRBV7-3,CASSHFGGTEAFF,TGTGCCAGCAGCCACTTCGGGGGGACTGAAGCTTTCTTT
TRBJ1-1,.,14,.,TRBV29-1,CSVGVRVSNTEAFF,TGCAGCGTTGGAGTCAGGGTCTCGAACACTGAAGCTTTCTTT
TRBJ2-7,.,12,.,TRBV4-2,CASSQDNYEQYF,TGTGCCAGCAGCCAAGATAACTACGAGCAGTACTTC
TRBJ2-7,TRBD2,15,.,TRBV6-5,CASSYSSSGRYEQYF,TGTGCCAGCAGTTACTCATCTAGCGGGAGGTACGAGCAGTACTTC
TRBJ2-5,TRBD1,12,few,TRBV2,CASSDRVETQYF,TGTGCCAGCTCTGACAGGGTCGAGACCCAGTACTTC
TRBJ2-7,.,13,few,TRBV2,CASLQVAPYEQYF,TGTGCCAGCCTCCAGGTGGCCCCCTACGAGCAGTACTTC
TRBJ2-6,TRBD1,15,once,TRBV27,CASSSTGAGANVLTF,TGTGCCAGCAGTTCGACAGGGGCTGGGGCCAACGTCCTGACTTTC
TRBJ1-6,.,14,.,TRBV5-5,CASSVGLPVEPLHF,TGTGCCAGCAGCGTGGGACTGCCAGTTGAGCCCCTCCACTTT
TRBJ1-3,.,14,.,TRBV9,CASSVDRVGNTIYF,TGTGCCAGCAGCGTAGACAGGGTAGGAAACACCATATATTTT
TRBJ1-1,.,12,few,TRBV29-1,CSVRVGGTEAFF,TGCAGCGTTAGGGTGGGGGGGACTGAAGCTTTCTTT
TRBJ1-6,TRBD1,15,.,TRBV5-1,CASRGTEVISSPLHF,TGCGCCAGCAGGGGGACAGAGGTCATTTCTTCACCCCTCCACTTT
TRBJ2-7,TRBD2,15,.,TRBV11-2,CASSISGTISYEQYF,TGTGCCAGCAGCATTAGCGGGACGATCTCCTACGAGCAGTACTTC
TRBJ2-3,TRBD2,15,.,TRBV29-1,CSVSSSGSMTDTQYF,TGCAGCGTTTCATCTAGCGGTAGCATGACAGATACGCAGTATTTT
TRBJ1-3,.,15,.,TRBV11-3,CASSSTESSGNTIYF,TGTGCCAGCAGCTCGACGGAGAGCTCTGGAAACACCATATATTTT
TRBJ2-5,.,15,.,TRBV6-7,CASSYSQDSQETQYF,TGTGCCAGCAGTTACTCGCAGGACTCCCAAGAGACCCAGTACTTC
TRBJ1-2,.,15,.,TRBV6-5,CASSYSVSGRNGYTF,TGTGCCAGCAGTTACTCGGTCTCAGGGAGGAATGGCTACACCTTC
TRBJ2-7,.,12,.,TRBV27,CASTGNSYEQYF,TGTGCCAGCACCGGGAACTCCTACGAGCAGTACTTC
TRBJ2-2,TRBD2,15,.,TRBV9,CASKREGLSTGELFF,TGTGCCAGCAAGCGGGAGGGCCTTAGCACCGGGGAGCTGTTTTTT
TRBJ1-5,TRBD1,15,few,TRBV28,CASSPRQGANQPQHF,TGTGCCAGCAGTCCCCGCCAGGGGGCAAATCAGCCCCAGCATTTT
TRBJ1-1,.,15,.,TRBV18,CASSPSGQGNVEAFF,TGTGCCAGCTCACCAAGTGGGCAGGGTAACGTTGAAGCTTTCTTT
TRBJ1-1,.,13,.,TRBV12-3/TRBV12-4,CASSQQGNTEAFF,TGTGCCAGCAGCCAACAGGGGAACACTGAAGCTTTCTTT
TRBJ1-6,TRBD1,15,.,TRBV6-5,CASSSRQGANSPLHF,TGTGCCAGCAGTTCCAGACAGGGGGCGAATTCACCCCTCCACTTT
TRBJ1-5,.,14,.,TRBV6-1,CASSEATVNQPQHF,TGTGCCAGCAGTGAGGCCACAGTCAATCAGCCCCAGCATTTT
TRBJ2-5,TRBD2,16,.,TRBV5-4,CASSLGLAGVQETQYF,TGTGCCAGCAGCTTGGGACTAGCGGGAGTTCAAGAGACCCAGTACTTC
TRBJ2-1,TRBD2,15,once,TRBV10-3,CAINTLAGGSNEQFF,TGTGCCATCAACACACTAGCGGGAGGATCCAATGAGCAGTTCTTC
TRBJ1-2,.,18,.,TRBV19,CASSIPTQVRGRLYGYTF,TGTGCCAGTAGTATACCCACGCAAGTGCGGGGGCGCTTGTATGGCTACACCTTC
TRBJ1-2,TRBD1,13,.,TRBV7-2,CASSYGQVYGYTF,TGTGCCAGCAGCTACGGACAGGTCTATGGCTACACCTTC
TRBJ2-2,TRBD2,16,.,TRBV7-9,CASSPSTSGSVGELFF,TGTGCCAGCAGCCCCTCGACTAGCGGGAGTGTCGGGGAGCTGTTTTTT
TRBJ1-6,.,16,.,TRBV5-1,CASSLSPTGENSPLHF,TGCGCCAGCAGCTTGTCCCCGACAGGTGAGAATTCACCCCTCCACTTT
TRBJ2-1,.,16,.,TRBV7-7,CASSNIRSVVGPEQFF,TGTGCCAGCAGCAACATACGGTCGGTAGTGGGGCCTGAGCAGTTCTTC
TRBJ2-7,TRBD2,14,.,TRBV29-1,CSVERAGVSYEQYF,TGCAGCGTTGAACGGGCGGGAGTTTCGTACGAGCAGTACTTC
TRBJ2-2,.,13,.,TRBV10-3,CAISDKNTGELFF,TGTGCCATCAGTGATAAGAACACCGGGGAGCTGTTTTTT
TRBJ2-3,TRBD2,18,.,TRBV4-2,CASSQLAGGLPSTDTQYF,TGTGCCAGCAGCCAACTAGCGGGAGGGCTCCCTAGCACAGATACGCAGTATTTT
TRBJ2-1,.,14,.,TRBV2,CASSREALDNEQFF,TGTGCCAGCAGTAGGGAGGCCCTTGACAATGAGCAGTTCTTC
TRBJ1-1,TRBD1,12,.,TRBV6-6,CASGTGVTEAFF,TGTGCCAGCGGGACAGGGGTTACTGAAGCTTTCTTT
TRBJ1-1,TRBD1,14,.,TRBV2,CASSEGRGRTEAFF,TGTGCCAGCAGTGAGGGTAGGGGGCGGACTGAAGCTTTCTTT
TRBJ2-2,TRBD1,14,once,TRBV19,CASTSTGVPGELFF,TGTGCCAGTACATCGACAGGGGTCCCCGGGGAGCTGTTTTTT
TRBJ2-3,.,14,few,TRBV14,CASSQARDTDTQYF,TGTGCCAGCAGCCAAGCACGCGACACAGATACGCAGTATTTT
TRBJ2-7,TRBD2,14,.,TRBV7-2,CASSWTSGTYEQYF,TGTGCCAGCAGTTGGACTAGCGGTACCTACGAGCAGTACTTC
TRBJ2-3,.,15,.,TRBV18,CASSPPGRAADTQYF,TGTGCCAGCTCACCACCGGGCAGGGCGGCAGATACGCAGTATTTT